Given below is one T cell receptor (beta chain) in context. Its antigen is currently unknown. This sample is part of a study of shared clonotypes between healthy human individuals. Findings and limits, study-wide: The low donor count limited represented genetic and exposure-history diversity. Richness estimates generally favored naive over memory subsets.

The junction had 5 bases not matched to a gene; V was cut back by 1 base and J by 2 bases. CDR3 length: 17 residues. CDR1 is KGHSH and CDR2 is LQKENI in the germline V gene. Naive CD45RA+ and memory CD45RA-negative subsets were split from CD4+ cells. The method was immunoSEQ multiplex PCR; TCRdb's version includes in-frame clones alone and lacks a portion of them. The table records approximately 740,000 clones, about 74% of them present only once. This TCR was recovered from a woman in her twenties or thirties in good health. The material sequenced was memory CD4+ T cells sorted from blood. As for subset: CD45RA-negative fraction. This chain joins TRBV18 and TRBJ2-2; 9 bases agree with TRBD1. The CDR3 nucleotides read TGTGCCAGCTCACCACAACAGGGGGCGCAAAACACCGGGGAGCTGTTTTTT. Translated, it gives CASSPQQGAQNTGELFF.